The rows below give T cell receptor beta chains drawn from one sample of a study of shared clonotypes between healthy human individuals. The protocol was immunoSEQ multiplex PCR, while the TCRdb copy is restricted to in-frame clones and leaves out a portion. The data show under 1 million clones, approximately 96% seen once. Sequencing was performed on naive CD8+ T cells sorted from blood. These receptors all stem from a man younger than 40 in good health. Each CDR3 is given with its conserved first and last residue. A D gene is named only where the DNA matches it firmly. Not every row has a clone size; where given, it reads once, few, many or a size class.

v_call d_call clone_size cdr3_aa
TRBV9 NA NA CASSVAQGYEQYF
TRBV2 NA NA CASIYESRVNTGELFF
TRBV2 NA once CASSDSGQPQHF
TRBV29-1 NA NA CSGAGGLNLDNEQFF
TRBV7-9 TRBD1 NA CASSWDRGLQPQHF
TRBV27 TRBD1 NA CASSPGQANTEAFF
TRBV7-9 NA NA CASSTYTGELFF
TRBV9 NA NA CASSVETGGYEQYF
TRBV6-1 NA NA CASSDSGFTDTQYF
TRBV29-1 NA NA CSVLDDSSGNTIYF
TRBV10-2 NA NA CASSDSGGGWEQYF
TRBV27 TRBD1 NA CASSLVRGQVTTNEKLFF
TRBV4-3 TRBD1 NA CASSQEDRAYEQYF
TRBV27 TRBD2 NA CASSLRGLAGFYSYEQYF
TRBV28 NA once CASSSALYGYTF
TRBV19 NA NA CASSIIGGPDTQYF
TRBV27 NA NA CASTNGQPNEQFF
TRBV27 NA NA CASSWVGRTDTQYF
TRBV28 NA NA CASSYRLQESETQYF
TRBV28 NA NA CVSRPHASYEQYF
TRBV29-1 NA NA CSVEAWGGTDATLAKNIQYF
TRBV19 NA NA CASRKGSTDTQYF
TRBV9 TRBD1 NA CASSGRTRQGAGSGANVLTF
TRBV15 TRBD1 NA CATSRERTGGSEQFF
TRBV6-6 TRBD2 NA CASSYSGLAIQETQYF
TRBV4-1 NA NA CATNRGDTQYF
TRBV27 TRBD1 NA CASRVQGAGQPQHF
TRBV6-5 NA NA CASIPGFGDTIYF
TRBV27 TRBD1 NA CASSGPTGDSYEQYF
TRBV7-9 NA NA CASSLGANEQFF
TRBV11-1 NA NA CASSLAGNTEAFF
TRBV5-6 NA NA CASSASTDTQYF
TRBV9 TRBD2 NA CASSVGGLALNTQYF
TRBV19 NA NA CASSMGEKLFF
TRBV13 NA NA CASSPPSYEQYF
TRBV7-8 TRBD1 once CASSPTGDETQYF
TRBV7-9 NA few CASSPPGNYNEQFF
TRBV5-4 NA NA CASSLAGKRGYGYTF
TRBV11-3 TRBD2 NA CASSQTGGYNEQFF
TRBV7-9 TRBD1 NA CASSLAGTAYEQYF
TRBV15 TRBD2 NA CATSRDPLLAGGPNEQFF
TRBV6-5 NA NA CASSYNRDQPQHF
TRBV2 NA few CASIAGKETQYF
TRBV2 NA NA CASGGTGTGELFF
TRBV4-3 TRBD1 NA CASSQDRDSYYEQYF
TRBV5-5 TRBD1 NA CASSFYDRVALGETQYF
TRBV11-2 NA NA CASSLTANTEAFF
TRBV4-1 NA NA CASSPWGGEQEQFF
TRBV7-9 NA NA CASRGTDGSHNEQFF
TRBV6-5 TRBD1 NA CASSPGGGEAFF
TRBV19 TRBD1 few CASSPRDRANTEAFF
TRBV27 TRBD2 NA CASSLISGTSIYEQYF
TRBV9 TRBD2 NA CASSDMGLSETQYF
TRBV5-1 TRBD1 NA CVSSSLGQGTDTQYF
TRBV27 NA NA CASRAGRAYEQYF
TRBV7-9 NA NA CASSLPSWEGTEAFF
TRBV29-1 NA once CSVEGELVREQFF
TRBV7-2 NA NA CASSLPIGQGRYEQYF
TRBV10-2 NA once CASTRDLNTEAFF